One sample yielded the 31 T cell receptor beta chains listed below, sequenced in a study of T cells in localized non-small cell lung cancer. Sequencing was performed with immunoSEQ multiplex PCR; in TCRdb, only in-frame clones are kept and a portion is missing. The table has approximately 43,000 clones, about 90% seen once; the top ten hold less than 3.5%. The starting material was peripheral blood, obtained before any cancer treatment. The receptor source for this set is a female donor aged 60 or older with stage I squamous cell lung carcinoma.

The genes are TRBV2 and TRBJ2-7; a weak D match, TRBD2 (5 bases). There are 15 residues in the CDR3. Per germline, CDR1 SNHLY and CDR2 FYNNEI. V was clipped by 0 bases and J by 9 bases, with 18 bases between them. CDR3 sequence (DNA): TGTGCCAGCAGTGAAGCTCCCCTTAGAGGGAAGGGGCAGTACTTC. Translating it yields CASSEAPLRGKGQYF.

The chain carries TRBV6-5 and TRBJ1-2; tentatively, D is TRBD1 (5 bases). The ends were cut back, 6 bases at V and 3 bases at J, with 14 bases in the middle. This CDR3 has 14 amino acids. The germline gives CDR1 MNHEY, CDR2 SVGAGI. This chain's CDR3 is CASRQATTHYGYTF. CDR3 bases: TGTGCCAGCAGACAGGCCACAACCCACTATGGCTACACCTTC.

The CDR3 DNA is TGTGCCAGCAGTTACGGGCACGGGGAAAAACTGTTTTTT. Encoded protein: CASSYGHGEKLFF. The chain links TRBV6-5 to TRBJ1-4; D is unresolved. V was cut by 2 bases and J by 8 bases, with 9 bases left in between. Germline CDR1 and CDR2: MNHEY and SVGAGI. The CDR3 sequence is 13 residues long.

This clone was seen only a few times. The CDR3 protein is CASSYSQQYEQYF. The CDR3 bases are TGTGCCAGCAGTTACTCCCAACAGTACGAGCAGTACTTC. The rearrangement joins TRBV6-5 to TRBJ2-7; D gene unclear. The CDR3 length is 13 residues. The V and J ends lost 0 bases and 4 bases respectively, with 7 bases between them. The germline V gene encodes CDR1 MNHEY and CDR2 SVGAGI.

The DNA for the CDR3 is TGCGCCAGCAGCCAAGATGGGGGCCAGACAGATACGCAGTATTTT. It translates to CASSQDGGQTDTQYF. The chain has TRBV4-3 and TRBJ2-3; the D gene is possibly TRBD1 (6 bases). From germline, CDR1 is LGHNA and CDR2 YSLEER. The V gene lost 0 bases and the J gene lost 3 bases, with 10 bases spanning the gap. The CDR3 is 15 residues long.

The chain recombines TRBV9 with TRBJ2-2; D is ambiguous. V was clipped by 0 bases and J by 4 bases, with 4 bases between them. CDR3 length: 13 amino acids. CDR1 and CDR2 (germline): SGDLS, YYNGEE. The CDR3 DNA reads TGTGCCAGCAGCGTAGTGGGCACCGGGGAGCTGTTTTTT. It translates to CASSVVGTGELFF.

The gene calls are TRBV20-1 and TRBJ2-4, with 8 bases lining up with TRBD1. The trim removed 7 bases at V and 7 bases at J, leaving 3 bases unmatched. The CDR3 spans 11 residues. Germline assignment: CDR1 DFQATT and CDR2 SNEGSKA (reference sequence). This chain's CDR3 is CSVGTGNIQYF. The CDR3 bases are TGCAGTGTAGGGACAGGCAACATTCAGTACTTC.

This clone was picked up one time. This chain connects TRBV29-1 to TRBJ2-3; D perhaps matches TRBD1 (5 bases). Trimming removed 3 bases from V and 3 bases from J, with 13 bases in between. Germline CDR1 and CDR2: SQVTM and ANQGSEA. The CDR3 length is 14 residues. CDR3 protein: CSVDWRRETDTQYF. CDR3 nucleotides: TGCAGCGTTGATTGGCGCAGGGAAACAGATACGCAGTATTTT.

The chain recombines TRBV7-6 with TRBJ2-2, with D possibly TRBD1 on 6 matching bases. Germline V gene data show CDR1 as SGHVS and CDR2 as FNYEAQ. Trimming removed 4 bases at V and 7 bases at J, with 10 bases between. CDR3 size: 13 residues. In DNA, the CDR3 is TGTGCCAGCAGCTCTCAGGGGTACGGGGAGCTGTTTTTT. Protein: CASSSQGYGELFF.

This chain uses TRBV9 with TRBJ1-4; possible D gene TRBD1, 5 bases. V lost 4 bases and J lost 8, with 15 bases in between. The CDR3 covers 14 residues. The germline gives CDR1 SGDLS, CDR2 YYNGEE. The CDR3 sequence is CASSSLGGYEKLFF. CDR3 in DNA: TGTGCCAGCAGCTCCCTTGGGGGATACGAAAAACTGTTTTTT.

The rearrangement links TRBV7-3 to TRBJ2-1; D remains unclear. This CDR3 has 12 amino acids. Germline V CDR1 and CDR2: SGHTA, FQGTGA. V was trimmed by 4 bases and J by 5 bases, leaving 6 bases between them. CDR3 DNA: TGTGCCAGCAGCTCCCAAGACAATGAGCAGTTCTTC. Protein sequence: CASSSQDNEQFF.

The chain joins TRBV6-5 to TRBJ2-3; D ambiguous. The CDR3 covers 15 residues. Germline CDR1 is MNHEY and CDR2 is SVGAGI. Trimming stripped 7 bases from V and 5 bases from J, with 19 bases between. The CDR3 sequence: CASIKGFPIGDTQYF. The CDR3 coding sequence is TGTGCCAGCATTAAGGGCTTTCCAATTGGAGATACGCAGTATTTT.

This chain links TRBV7-2 with TRBJ1-1; D not certain. Germline CDR1 is SGHTA and CDR2 is FQGNSA. V gave up 1 base and J gave up 10 bases, with 13 bases separating them. This CDR3 spans 13 amino acids. CDR3 DNA: TGTGCCAGCAGCTTAGAACCTCTTAAAGGAGCTTTCTTT. Its translation is CASSLEPLKGAFF.

J is TRBJ2-3 and V is TRBV19; possibly TRBD1 for D (6 bases). The germline gives CDR1 LNHDA, CDR2 SQIVND (reference sequence). The CDR3 has 13 residues. The germline V and J ends were trimmed by 7 bases and 3 bases, with 11 bases remaining between them. The CDR3 here is CASTGRGTDTQYF. In DNA form, the CDR3 reads TGTGCCAGTACTGGCAGGGGAACAGATACGCAGTATTTT.

The sample holds one count of this clone. This chain connects TRBV29-1 to TRBJ2-7; D is possibly TRBD1 or TRBD2 (5 bases each). The germline CDR1 and CDR2 sequences are SQVTM and ANQGSEA. The CDR3 loop spans 13 amino acids. Deletions cut 4 bases from V and 7 bases from J, with 17 bases between. CDR3 residues: CSVGQLPEGEQYF. The CDR3 nucleotides are TGCAGCGTTGGGCAACTACCCGAGGGGGAGCAGTACTTC.

The V call is TRBV6-5, the J call TRBJ2-5; TRBD2 matches 14 bases. Germline V gene lookup returns CDR1 MNHEY and CDR2 SVGAGI. The V gene end was trimmed by 6 bases and the J gene end by 12 bases; junction bases not matched to a gene: 3. There are 12 residues in the CDR3. The CDR3 is CASSSTSGREYF. In nucleotides, the CDR3 is TGTGCCAGCAGCTCGACTAGCGGGAGGGAGTACTTC.

The CDR3 sequence is CASSSAGTSGSGAYEQYF. CDR3 nucleotides: TGTGCCAGCAGCTCCGCCGGGACTAGCGGGAGCGGGGCCTACGAGCAGTACTTC. The gene calls are TRBV7-6 and TRBJ2-7; 14 bases are a match to TRBD2. Germline V gives CDR1 SGHVS, CDR2 FNYEAQ. The V and J ends lost 4 bases and 2 bases, in that order; junction bases with no gene match: 10. The CDR3 contains 18 residues.

The chain couples TRBV4-3 to TRBJ2-2; 10 nucleotides match TRBD2. This CDR3 region has 17 residues. The junction had 6 bases not matched to a gene; V was cut back by 4 bases and J by 1 base. Germline loops: CDR1 LGHNA, CDR2 YSLEER. The CDR3 reads CASSRFSGRWNTGELFF. The CDR3 DNA reads TGCGCCAGCAGCCGGTTTAGCGGGAGGTGGAACACCGGGGAGCTGTTTTTT.

This chain uses TRBV28 with TRBJ2-7, with 7 bases aligning to TRBD1. The germline gives CDR1 MDHEN, CDR2 SYDVKM. This CDR3 spans 17 amino acids. V shed 5 bases, J shed 3 bases, and the junction held 16 bases outside the gene matches. The CDR3 DNA reads TGTGCCAGCAGTACATTCGGCCGACAGGGTTCGAGCTACGAGCAGTACTTC. Translating gives CASSTFGRQGSSYEQYF.

This clone appeared a single time. V is TRBV7-9 and J is TRBJ1-2, with D possibly being TRBD1 (6 bases). V was pared by 5 bases and J by 8 bases, with 18 bases between. This CDR3 spans 14 amino acids. Germline-derived CDR1 and CDR2 are SEHNR and FQNEAQ (reference sequence). The CDR3 coding sequence is TGTGCCAGCAGCCCGATGCGGGGGCCGGGAGGCTACACCTTC. Its protein product is CASSPMRGPGGYTF.

This chain joins TRBV19 and TRBJ1-4; D not resolved. Per the germline V gene, CDR1 is LNHDA and CDR2 is SQIVND (reference sequence). The CDR3 spans 12 residues. V was cut by 1 base and J by 8 bases, with 5 bases left in between. The chain's CDR3 is CASSIVEEKLFF. DNA for the CDR3: TGTGCCAGTAGTATAGTGGAGGAAAAACTGTTTTTT.

This chain links TRBV7-2 with TRBJ2-1; 8 bases are a match to TRBD1. The germline V gene encodes CDR1 SGHTA and CDR2 FQGNSA. The CDR3 has 16 residues. V lost 2 bases and J lost 4; bases outside the gene matches: 7. In DNA, the CDR3 is TGTGCCAGCAGCTTATTGGGGACAGGAGGATACAATGAGCAGTTCTTC. Its translation is CASSLLGTGGYNEQFF.

The chain has TRBV5-1 and TRBJ2-2, with D tentatively TRBD2 (6 bases). V was trimmed by 0 bases and J by 7 bases, leaving 10 bases between them. CDR3 length: 14 amino acids. From germline, CDR1 is SGHRS and CDR2 YFSETQ. CDR3 loop: CASSLAVSGGELFF. The DNA of the CDR3 is TGCGCCAGCAGCTTGGCTGTTAGCGGCGGGGAGCTGTTTTTT.

The rearrangement joins TRBV5-1 to TRBJ2-5; the match to TRBD2 covers 12 bases. The CDR3 loop spans 16 amino acids. The germline gives CDR1 SGHRS, CDR2 YFSETQ. V dropped 0 bases and J dropped 4; count of bases not matched to a gene: 4. The CDR3 nucleotides are TGCGCCAGCAGCTTGGGGACTAGCGGGATAAGAGAGACCCAGTACTTC. Translation: CASSLGTSGIRETQYF.

The chain joins TRBV18 to TRBJ2-6, with 7 bases matching TRBD1. CDR3 length: 16 residues. Germline V gives CDR1 KGHSH, CDR2 LQKENI. V lost 3 bases to trimming and J lost 4 bases; unmatched junction nucleotides: 6. This CDR3 reads CASSPLTGAGANVLTF. CDR3 DNA: TGTGCCAGCTCACCTCTAACAGGGGCAGGGGCCAACGTCCTGACTTTC.

The gene calls are TRBV30 and TRBJ1-4, with D possibly TRBD1 on 5 matching bases. The CDR3 sequence is 13 residues long. Germline V gene sequence: CDR1 GTSNPN, CDR2 SVGIG (reference sequence). V was pared by 6 bases and J by 4 bases, with 12 bases between. The CDR3 nucleotides are TGTGCCTGTTCGACAGCTTTTAATGAAAAACTGTTTTTT. Its translation is CACSTAFNEKLFF. Filled out from reference TRBV30 and TRBJ1-4, the complete variable domain reads SQTIHQWPATLVQPVGSPLSLECTVEGTSNPNLYWYRQAAGRGLQLLFYSVGIGQISSEVPQNLSASRPQDRQFILSSKKLLLSDSGFYLCACSTAFNEKLFFGSGTQLSVL.

Sample share makes this clone medium-sized. This chain connects TRBV10-2 to TRBJ1-5; possibly TRBD1 for D (5 bases). The CDR3 is made up of 14 amino acids. V was cut by 7 bases and J by 3 bases, with 13 bases left in between. Germline CDR1 reads WSHSY; CDR2 reads SAAADI. For the CDR3, the DNA is TGCGCCAGCACGGAATCCGGGACCAATCAGCCCCAGCATTTT. Its protein is CASTESGTNQPQHF.

The V and J genes are TRBV7-2 and TRBJ2-3; 14 positions agree with TRBD2. Germline V gives CDR1 SGHTA, CDR2 FQGNSA. V dropped 6 bases and J dropped 5; count of bases not matched to a gene: 4. This CDR3 spans 15 amino acids. The CDR3 is CASRTGLAGVDTQYF. Here the CDR3 DNA reads TGTGCCAGCAGAACGGGACTAGCGGGAGTAGATACGCAGTATTTT.

With regard to this clone: At one end the junction does not follow the germline gene, possibly because of a read error. The genes are TRBV19 and TRBJ1-1, with 8 bases identical to TRBD1. This CDR3 contains 13 residues. CDR1 LNHDA and CDR2 SQIVND come from the germline V gene (reference sequence). The chain's CDR3 is CASRIGTGTEAFF. The CDR3 region has the DNA TGTGCCAGTAGAATAGGGACAGGTACTGAAGCTTTCTTT. The full variable domain, completed using reference TRBV19 and TRBJ1-1, is DGGITQSPKYLFRKEGQNVTLSCEQNLNHDAMYWYRQDPGQGLRLIYYSQIVNDFQKGDIAEGYSVSREKKESFPLTVTSAQKNPTAFYLCASRIGTGTEAFFGQGTRLTVV.

This clone was seen once. The chain couples TRBV11-2 to TRBJ1-2, with D possibly matching TRBD1 (5 bases). Germline V lookup: CDR1 SGHAT, CDR2 FQNNGV. Trimming removed 7 bases at V and 8 bases at J, with 17 bases between. This CDR3 spans 13 amino acids. The CDR3 coding sequence is TGTGCCAGCACCCCAACTCGACAGACGGGCTACACCTTC. It encodes CASTPTRQTGYTF. Full variable domain (rest looked up from reference TRBV11-2 and TRBJ1-2): EAGVAQSPRYKIIEKRQSVAFWCNPISGHATLYWYQQILGQGPKLLIQFQNNGVVDDSQLPKDRFSAERLKGVDSTLKIQPAKLEDSAVYLCASTPTRQTGYTFGSGTRLTVV.

J is TRBJ2-7 and V is TRBV30, with 10 positions matching TRBD1. The V and J ends lost 5 bases and 1 base, in that order; junction bases with no gene match: 5. CDR1 is GTSNPN and CDR2 is SVGIG in the germline V gene (reference sequence). This CDR3 contains 14 residues. The CDR3 bases are TGTGCCTGGGACCGGGACAGGGGATCCTACGAGCAGTACTTC. This gives the protein CAWDRDRGSYEQYF.